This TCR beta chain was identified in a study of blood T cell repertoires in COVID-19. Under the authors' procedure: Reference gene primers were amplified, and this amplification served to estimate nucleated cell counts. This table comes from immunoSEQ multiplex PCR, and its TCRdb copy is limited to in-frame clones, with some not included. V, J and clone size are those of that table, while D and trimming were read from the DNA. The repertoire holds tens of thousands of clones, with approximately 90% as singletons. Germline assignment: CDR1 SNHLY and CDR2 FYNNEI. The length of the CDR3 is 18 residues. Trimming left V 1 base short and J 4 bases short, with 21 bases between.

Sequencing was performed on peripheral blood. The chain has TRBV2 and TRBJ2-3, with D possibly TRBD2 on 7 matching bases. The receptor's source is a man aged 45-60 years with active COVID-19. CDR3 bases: TGTGCCAGCAGTGAAGGGTCGCTGGCGGGGGCCCGCGCAGATACGCAGTATTTT. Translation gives CASSEGSLAGARADTQYF. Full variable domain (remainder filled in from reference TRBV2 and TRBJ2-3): EPEVTQTPSHQVTQMGQEVILRCVPISNHLYFYWYRQILGQKVEFLVSFYNNEISEKSEIFDDQFSVERPDGSNFTLKIRSTKLEDSAMYFCASSEGSLAGARADTQYFGPGTRLTVL.